The 25 T cell receptor beta chains below all came from one sample that was sequenced in a study of T cells in Graves' hyperthyroidism and ophthalmopathy. It was RNA transcripts that yielded the amplified TCR beta CDR3 regions. HTBI primers were used for first-round RT-PCR of the TCR CDR3. TCRdb independently ran MiXCR on the multiplex PCR reads; one entry per CDR3 protein. Of a few hundred thousand distinct CDR3 sequences listed, about half are singletons. Sequences were obtained from peripheral blood or thyroid tissue (not recorded which). Receptors originate from a woman in her late teens or twenties with Graves' hyperthyroidism.

This rearrangement joins TRBV20-1 to TRBJ2-7, with 8 bases fitting TRBD2. Germline V gives CDR1 DFQATT, CDR2 SNEGSKA (reference sequence). The CDR3 extends over 14 amino acids. With 3 bases clipped from V and 4 bases from J, the junction kept 8 bases outside the gene matches. This CDR3 reads CSASLASGGYEQYF. CDR3 nucleotides: TGCAGTGCTAGCTTGGCGAGCGGGGGTTACGAGCAGTACTTC.

This chain's CDR3 is CATSSYEGTGGYEQYF. In nucleotides, the CDR3 is TGTGCCACCAGCAGTTACGAGGGAACAGGGGGCTACGAGCAGTACTTC. J is TRBJ2-7 and V is TRBV15; the match to TRBD1 covers 8 bases. V lost 3 bases, J lost 3 bases, and 10 bases stayed unmatched. The CDR3 runs to 16 residues. Per the germline V gene, CDR1 is LNHNV and CDR2 is YYDKDF (reference sequence).

The gene calls are TRBV7-3 and TRBJ2-6, with D tentatively TRBD2 (5 bases). Trimming pared 5 bases from V and 1 base from J, leaving 18 bases between. Germline V gene lookup returns CDR1 SGHTA and CDR2 FQGTGA. CDR3 size: 18 residues. This CDR3 is CASSPDTGEFSGANVLTF. CDR3 DNA: TGTGCCAGCAGCCCTGACACCGGGGAGTTTTCTGGGGCCAACGTCCTGACTTTC.

The V and J genes are TRBV5-1 and TRBJ2-1, with 9 bases identical to TRBD1. The trim removed 4 bases at V and 4 bases at J, leaving 6 bases unmatched. The CDR3 has 15 residues. Germline CDR1 and CDR2: SGHRS and YFSETQ. Here the CDR3 reads CASSGTGGQYNEQFF. CDR3 nucleotide sequence: TGCGCCAGCAGCGGTACAGGGGGCCAGTACAATGAGCAGTTCTTC.

In its sample, this clonotype was seen many times. This chain joins TRBV12-3 or TRBV12-4 and TRBJ2-7, with 8 bases identical to TRBD1. V shed 5 bases, J shed 3 bases, and the junction held 6 bases outside the gene matches. CDR3 length: 14 residues. The CDR3 protein is CASSPTTGGYEQYF. CDR3 bases: TGTGCCAGCAGTCCAACCACAGGGGGCTACGAGCAGTACTTC.

This clonotype was seen a single time. The V gene is TRBV6-1, the J gene TRBJ1-5, with 7 bases fitting TRBD1. Looked up from germline, CDR1 is MNHNS and CDR2 is SASEGT. There are 16 residues in the CDR3. Unmatched junction bases numbered 19, after V lost 6 bases and J lost 11 bases. CDR3 in DNA: TGTGCCAGCAGACCTCGGAGAGGAGGGGGCCAAGAGACCCAGCATTTT. It codes for CASRPRRGGGQETQHF.

The chain joins TRBV29-1 to TRBJ2-7; 7 bases line up with TRBD1. The DNA end favors TRBJ2-1, so the J call may be wrong. Germline V gene data show CDR1 as SQVTM and CDR2 as ANQGSEA. This CDR3 has 14 amino acids. In DNA, the CDR3 is TGCAGCGTTGAACGACAGGGATGGAGCAGTGAGCAGTTCTTC. Translating gives CSVERQGWSSEQFF.

V and J are TRBV6-4 and TRBJ1-2; D gene ambiguous. Trimming shortened V by 4 bases and J by 0 bases, and 9 bases separated the two germline ends. The germline V gene encodes CDR1 MRHNA and CDR2 SNTAGT. The CDR3 runs to 14 residues. The CDR3 region has the DNA TGTGCCAGCAGTGTCGCGACTACTAACTATGGCTACACCTTC. Encoded protein: CASSVATTNYGYTF.

V and J are TRBV7-8 and TRBJ1-2; 7 positions match TRBD1. The CDR3 sequence is 15 residues long. CDR1 and CDR2 from the germline V gene are SGHVS and FQNEAQ. Trimming cost V 5 bases and J 7 bases; bases outside gene matches: 13. Written as DNA, the CDR3 is TGTGCCAGCAGCCCCACCGAGGGGGCCGGTGGTGGCTACACCTTC. Its translation: CASSPTEGAGGGYTF.

This clonotype was detected ten times or more. The chain uses TRBV20-1 and TRBJ2-3, with D possibly being TRBD2 (5 bases). Germline V gene lookup returns CDR1 DFQATT and CDR2 SNEGSKA (reference sequence). Trimming took off 3 bases at V and 0 bases at J, with 10 bases between the two ends. This CDR3 has 14 residues. CDR3 sequence reads: CSASFGGSTDTQYF. The DNA for the CDR3 is TGCAGTGCTAGTTTCGGCGGGAGCACAGATACGCAGTATTTT.

In its sample, this clonotype was seen many times. The chain uses TRBV7-2 and TRBJ2-7; D call uncertain. Between the trimmed V and J ends, which lost 6 bases and 3 bases, there was a span of 15 bases. This CDR3 region has 14 residues. Per germline, CDR1 SGHTA and CDR2 FQGNSA. The CDR3 is CASRPGPGVYEQYF. CDR3 DNA sequence: TGTGCCAGCAGGCCTGGTCCAGGCGTCTACGAGCAGTACTTC.

The rearrangement joins TRBV29-1 to TRBJ1-5; D is uncertain. Germline CDR1 SQVTM, CDR2 ANQGSEA. This CDR3 contains 10 residues. V shed 2 bases and J shed 14 bases, with 10 bases lying between them. The CDR3 nucleotides read TGCAGCGTTGAAACTAGCCACGAGCATTTT. Translated, it gives CSVETSHEHF. The complete variable domain, with remaining parts taken from reference TRBV29-1 and TRBJ1-5, reads SAVISQKPSRDICQRGTSLTIQCQVDSQVTMMFWYRQQPGQSLTLIATANQGSEATYESGFVIDKFPISRPNLTFSTLTVSNMSPEDSSIYLCSVETSHEHFGDGTRLSIL.

This CDR3 is CASSPIDSFGYTF. The CDR3, as DNA: TGCGCCAGCAGCCCTATTGACAGCTTTGGCTACACCTTC. The rearrangement links TRBV4-1 to TRBJ1-2, with D possibly matching TRBD1 (5 bases). The CDR3 runs to 13 residues. The germline V gene encodes CDR1 MGHRA and CDR2 YSYEKL. V dropped 4 bases and J dropped 7 bases, with 13 bases sitting between them.

This clonotype was seen many times. The chain employs TRBV7-6 and TRBJ2-7, with 9 bases fitting TRBD2. CDR3 length: 15 residues. The germline gives CDR1 SGHVS, CDR2 FNYEAQ. The J segment lost 4 bases and the V segment lost 5 bases, leaving 9 bases of the junction unmatched. The CDR3 is CASSQGSGRLYEQYF. CDR3 nucleotide sequence: TGTGCCAGCAGCCAGGGGAGCGGGAGGTTGTACGAGCAGTACTTC.

This clonotype appeared a few times. Just one base apart from a much larger clone, this may be a read error. CDR3 coding DNA: TGTGCCAGCAGTGAAACTGGCTATAGCTACACCTTC. This sequence encodes CASSETGYSYTF. This chain links TRBV10-3 with TRBJ1-2; unclear D gene. CDR1 and CDR2 (germline): ENHRY, SYGVKD. The CDR3 loop spans 12 amino acids.

The table lists this clonotype with many counts. The V and J genes are TRBV2 and TRBJ1-1; D unresolved. CDR3 size: 13 residues. Germline V gene data show CDR1 as SNHLY and CDR2 as FYNNEI. V was shortened by 6 bases and J by 3 bases, with 11 bases between the two germline ends. The CDR3 region has the DNA TGTGCCAGCAGCCACCCGAAGGACACTGAAGCTTTCTTT. Translated: CASSHPKDTEAFF.

This clonotype occurred a few times. The gene calls are TRBV6-1 and TRBJ2-3; TRBD1 aligns across 7 bases. CDR3 length: 14 amino acids. The ends lost 6 bases at V and 2 bases at J; junction bases unmatched: 5. Germline V gene sequence: CDR1 MNHNS, CDR2 SASEGT. The CDR3 is CASREDRLTDTQYF. In DNA, the CDR3 is TGTGCCAGCAGGGAGGACAGGCTCACAGATACGCAGTATTTT.

Concerning this clonotype: A much larger clone lies one base from this, so it may be a read error. For the CDR3, the DNA is TGTGCTAGTGGTTCATACCGGGCAGGGAGGGATCACGAGCAGTACTTC. Translated, it gives CASGSYRAGRDHEQYF. V is TRBV12-5 and J is TRBJ2-7; 7 nucleotides align to TRBD2. The germline V gene has CDR1 LGHNT and CDR2 FRNRAP. J gave up 5 bases and V 4 bases, and 14 bases lay outside the gene matches. There are 16 residues in the CDR3.

The rearrangement uses TRBV20-1 and TRBJ2-5; 9 bases match TRBD2. Germline lookup yields CDR1 DFQATT and CDR2 SNEGSKA (reference sequence). CDR3 length: 14 residues. With V trimmed by 0 bases and J by 9 bases, 8 bases remained unmatched. CDR3: CSARDLGAGGPQYF. Written as DNA, the CDR3 is TGCAGTGCTAGAGACCTCGGGGCGGGAGGGCCCCAGTACTTC.

This clonotype was found many times. The chain carries TRBV20-1 and TRBJ1-5, with a possible D match to TRBD1 (5 bases). The ends were cut back, 0 bases at V and 7 bases at J, with 13 bases in the middle. This CDR3 contains 14 residues. Germline values: CDR1 DFQATT, CDR2 SNEGSKA (reference sequence). In DNA form, the CDR3 reads TGCAGTGCTAGAGATAGGCTAGGGGTGCAGCCCCAGCATTTT. This encodes CSARDRLGVQPQHF.

The chain is built from TRBV29-1 and TRBJ1-3; D remains ambiguous. V was shortened by 7 bases and J by 7 bases, with 5 bases between the two germline ends. From germline, CDR1 is SQVTM and CDR2 ANQGSEA. The CDR3 is 9 residues long. CDR3 residues: CSEVNTIYF. The DNA for the CDR3 is TGCAGCGAGGTGAACACCATATATTTT.

This clonotype came up many times. The chain carries TRBV4-3 and TRBJ1-1, with TRBD1 matching 7 bases. CDR3 length equals 15 residues. The germline CDR1 and CDR2 sequences are LGHNA and YSLEER. J was trimmed by 4 bases and V by 4 bases; bases with no gene match: 9. The CDR3 bases are TGCGCCAGCAGCCCGCCCGGGGCAGGGGGCACTGAAGCTTTCTTT. This sequence encodes CASSPPGAGGTEAFF.

This clonotype was recorded a few times. The chain recombines TRBV15 with TRBJ1-6; 8 bases align to TRBD1. CDR3 length equals 14 residues. The germline V gene has CDR1 LNHNV and CDR2 YYDKDF (reference sequence). Losses at the gene ends were 3 bases for V and 9 bases for J; bases not matched to a gene: 4. As DNA, the CDR3 is TGTGCCACCAGCAGCCCGGACAGGGCTTCACCCCTCCACTTT. Translating gives CATSSPDRASPLHF.

The chain combines TRBV29-1 with TRBJ1-1, with TRBD1 matching over 7 bases. This CDR3 region has 11 residues. Per the germline V gene, CDR1 is SQVTM and CDR2 is ANQGSEA. The CDR3 loop is CSPTGATEAFF. The CDR3 nucleotides are TGCAGTCCTACAGGGGCCACTGAAGCTTTCTTT. The full variable domain, its missing parts supplied by reference TRBV29-1 and TRBJ1-1, is SAVISQKPSRDICQRGTSLTIQCQVDSQVTMMFWYRQQPGQSLTLIATANQGSEATYESGFVIDKFPISRPNLTFSTLTVSNMSPEDSSIYLCSPTGATEAFFGQGTRLTVV.

V and J are TRBV7-9 and TRBJ1-2, with D possibly TRBD1 on 5 matching bases. The germline CDR1 and CDR2 sequences are SEHNR and FQNEAQ (reference sequence). The CDR3 loop spans 15 amino acids. The V and J ends lost 0 bases and 7 bases respectively, with 15 bases between them. The CDR3 DNA follows: TGTGCCAGCAGCTTAGCGCCGGGGCTCCTTAGTGGCTACACCTTC. Encoded protein: CASSLAPGLLSGYTF.